Below are 6 T cell receptor beta chains sequenced from a single sample in a study of blood T cell repertoires in COVID-19. Measured with immunoSEQ multiplex PCR; TCRdb has only the in-frame clones, and not every one. The sample lists under 300,000 clones, roughly 83% occurring once. Sequenced: peripheral blood. These receptors came from an elderly man with acute or convalescent COVID-19.

The rearrangement links TRBV5-1 to TRBJ2-3, with TRBD1 as a possible D gene (5 bases). Germline loops: CDR1 SGHRS, CDR2 YFSETQ. The CDR3 is made up of 13 amino acids. V was trimmed by 7 bases and J by 5 bases, leaving 14 bases between them. The CDR3 sequence: CASGQGSRDTQYF. The CDR3, as DNA: TGCGCCAGCGGGCAGGGTAGTCGAGATACGCAGTATTTT.

The chain uses TRBV28 and TRBJ1-5; the match to TRBD1 covers 7 bases. Germline CDR1 and CDR2: MDHEN and SYDVKM. V was clipped by 6 bases and J by 6 bases; unmatched bases: 17. The CDR3 sequence is 17 residues long. CDR3 amino acids: CASSLQAVVKGAQPQHF. CDR3 bases: TGTGCCAGCAGCCTGCAAGCGGTCGTCAAGGGGGCTCAGCCCCAGCATTTT. Based on the CDR3 plus reference TRBV28 and TRBJ1-5, the full variable domain is DVKVTQSSRYLVKRTGEKVFLECVQDMDHENMFWYRQDPGLGLRLIYFSYDVKMKEKGDIPEGYSVSREKKERFSLILESASTNQTSMYLCASSLQAVVKGAQPQHFGDGTRLSIL.

The gene calls are TRBV15 and TRBJ2-5; 11 bases align to TRBD2. CDR1 LNHNV and CDR2 YYDKDF come from the germline V gene (reference sequence). V lost 2 bases, J lost 4 bases, and 6 bases stayed unmatched. This CDR3 has 16 amino acids. This CDR3 reads CATSRMVAGGPETQYF. The CDR3, as DNA: TGTGCCACCAGCAGAATGGTAGCGGGAGGGCCAGAGACCCAGTACTTC.

This clone appeared a single time. The same CDR3 also results from other DNA sequences found in this sample. The chain carries TRBV11-2 and TRBJ1-1; perhaps TRBD1 as D (5 bases). V gave up 1 base and J gave up 2 bases, with 8 bases separating them. The germline V gene encodes CDR1 SGHAT and CDR2 FQNNGV. This CDR3 is 14 amino acids long. CDR3 nucleotide sequence: TGTGCCAGCAGCTTAGGGGGGGGAAACACTGAAGCTTTCTTT. This gives the protein CASSLGGGNTEAFF.

The chain combines TRBV27 with TRBJ1-2; no firm D call. The ends were cut back, 5 bases at V and 5 bases at J, with 18 bases in the middle. Germline values: CDR1 MNHEY, CDR2 SMNVEV (reference sequence). This CDR3 contains 15 residues. The CDR3 region has the DNA TGTGCCAGCAGTGTTCGGGTCGACTCGGGGTATGGCTACACCTTC. Encoded protein: CASSVRVDSGYGYTF.

The genes are TRBV2 and TRBJ1-5, with 7 bases aligning to TRBD1. The germline CDR1 and CDR2 sequences are SNHLY and FYNNEI. This CDR3 has 15 residues. J gave up 0 bases and V 6 bases, and 5 bases lay outside the gene matches. CDR3 DNA sequence: TGTGCCAGCAGCCGGGACAGTCTTAGCAATCAGCCCCAGCATTTT. The encoded protein is CASSRDSLSNQPQHF. Variable domain in full (rest from reference TRBV2 and TRBJ1-5): EPEVTQTPSHQVTQMGQEVILRCVPISNHLYFYWYRQILGQKVEFLVSFYNNEISEKSEIFDDQFSVERPDGSNFTLKIRSTKLEDSAMYFCASSRDSLSNQPQHFGDGTRLSIL.